The following is a TCR beta chain sequence with its context. What it recognizes is unknown. This sample was included in a study of T cell responses to AZD1222 COVID-19 vaccine. Trimming shortened V by 8 bases and J by 3 bases, and 13 bases separated the two germline ends. The CDR3 length is 14 residues. Germline lookup yields CDR1 WSHSY and CDR2 SAAADI. Study-level findings and limits: Donors were mostly white British, more females; clonal diversity possibly underestimated.

Data came from immunoSEQ multiplex PCR; TCRdb stores just in-frame clones and leaves some out. The sample holds 150,000 or so clones; 75% to 90% are singletons and the top ten take roughly 4%. The sequences come from peripheral blood, collected on day 0 of MenACWY control vaccination. This sequence originates from an adult in good health. J is TRBJ1-4 and V is TRBV10-2; D not resolved. The CDR3: CASGGGAANEKLFF. Written as DNA, the CDR3 is TGCGCCAGCGGCGGCGGTGCGGCTAATGAAAAACTGTTTTTT.